A selection of T cell receptor beta chains follows, all from one sample in a study of cytomegalovirus exposure and HLA in healthy donors. TCRdb's table, derived via immunoSEQ multiplex PCR, lists solely in-frame clones and lacks some. In the table there are about 82,000 clones, roughly 80% of which are singletons. The sequenced sample was PBMCs. These receptors were obtained from a woman in her fifties or sixties in good health and CMV-seropositive. Both conserved end residues are part of each CDR3. Each record gives: clone size, V gene, D gene, J gene, CDR3 protein, CDR3 DNA. A D gene is named only where the DNA matches it firmly. The size field is filled for only some rows; it gives once, few, many or a size class.

-	TRBV9	-	TRBJ1-1	CASNREPNTEAFF	TGTGCCAGTAACAGGGAACCGAACACTGAAGCTTTCTTT
-	TRBV6-5	TRBD1	TRBJ1-5	CASRGQGAGNQPQHF	TGTGCCAGCAGGGGACAGGGCGCCGGCAATCAGCCCCAGCATTTT
few	TRBV7-9	-	TRBJ1-3	CATPNQISGNTIYF	TGTGCCACCCCGAACCAGATCTCTGGAAACACCATATATTTT
-	TRBV27	-	TRBJ2-7	CASSRPSGYEQYF	TGTGCCAGCAGTCGACCCTCGGGCTACGAGCAGTACTTC
few	TRBV5-1	-	TRBJ2-7	CASSMTGTAYEQYF	TGCGCCAGCAGCATGACCGGGACTGCCTACGAGCAGTACTTC
-	TRBV6-5	TRBD2	TRBJ2-7	CAAGLAGPYEQYF	TGTGCCGCAGGACTAGCGGGTCCCTACGAGCAGTACTTC
few	TRBV5-5	-	TRBJ2-1	CASSFSWLANEQFF	TGTGCCAGCAGCTTTAGTTGGCTAGCCAATGAGCAGTTCTTC
-	TRBV6-1	-	TRBJ2-3	CASSSTGYGADTQYF	TGTGCCAGCAGTTCCACGGGATATGGTGCAGATACGCAGTATTTT
few	TRBV28	TRBD1	TRBJ1-1	CASSLRARGQTNTEAFF	TGTGCCAGCAGCCTTAGGGCCCGGGGACAGACGAACACTGAAGCTTTCTTT
-	TRBV19	-	TRBJ1-2	CASSIDGPYGYTF	TGTGCCAGTAGTATAGACGGTCCATATGGCTACACCTTC
-	TRBV11-2	TRBD1	TRBJ1-1	CASSLGRQGNTEAFF	TGTGCCAGCAGCTTGGGACGACAGGGTAACACTGAAGCTTTCTTT
-	TRBV6-1	-	TRBJ1-5	CASSSTGHQPQHF	TGTGCCAGCAGTTCTACAGGGCATCAGCCCCAGCATTTT
-	TRBV28	TRBD1	TRBJ1-2	CASSSTGLGYTF	TGTGCCAGCAGTTCGACAGGGCTTGGCTACACCTTC
-	TRBV28	-	TRBJ1-1	CASSRTQLTEAFF	TGTGCCAGCAGTCGCACACAGCTCACTGAAGCTTTCTTT
-	TRBV30	-	TRBJ2-1	CAWRGVREQFF	TGTGCCTGGAGAGGAGTGCGGGAGCAGTTCTTC
-	TRBV6-6	-	TRBJ2-7	CASSGAGSYEQYF	TGTGCCAGCAGTGGAGCCGGGTCCTACGAGCAGTACTTC
-	TRBV10-2	-	TRBJ2-2	CASSAGTGELFF	TGCGCCAGCAGTGCGGGAACCGGGGAGCTGTTTTTT
-	TRBV5-1	TRBD2	TRBJ2-2	CASSLGGTSTSNTGELFF	TGCGCCAGCAGCTTGGGTGGGACTAGCACATCGAACACCGGGGAGCTGTTTTTT
few	TRBV5-4	-	TRBJ1-1	CASSVQGGNAEAFF	TGTGCCAGCAGCGTACAGGGAGGGAACGCTGAAGCTTTCTTT
-	TRBV29-1	-	TRBJ1-2	CSVEDKGPGYTF	TGCAGCGTTGAAGATAAGGGGCCCGGCTACACCTTC
few	TRBV7-9	-	TRBJ1-2	CASSPDYGYTF	TGTGCCAGCAGCCCTGACTATGGCTACACCTTC
few	TRBV7-2	TRBD2	TRBJ2-1	CASSLSKREGNEQFF	TGTGCCAGCAGCTTAAGCAAGCGGGAGGGCAATGAGCAGTTCTTC
-	TRBV25-1	-	TRBJ2-3	CASSATPVTDTQYF	TGTGCCAGCAGTGCCACACCTGTCACAGATACGCAGTATTTT
-	TRBV2	TRBD1	TRBJ2-1	CASDRGGEQFF	TGTGCCAGTGACAGGGGGGGGGAGCAGTTCTTC
-	TRBV4-1	TRBD1	TRBJ2-1	CASSQDGTGGLVNEQFF	TGCGCCAGCAGCCAAGACGGGACAGGGGGCTTAGTTAATGAGCAGTTCTTC
-	TRBV30	TRBD1	TRBJ2-2	CAWSSGTGGTGELFF	TGTGCCTGGAGTTCCGGGACAGGGGGAACCGGGGAGCTGTTTTTT
-	TRBV7-9	-	TRBJ2-7	CASSPGVNEQYF	TGTGCCAGCAGCCCCGGGGTTAACGAGCAGTACTTC
-	TRBV6-6	TRBD2	TRBJ2-7	CASGGTRVYEQYF	TGTGCCAGCGGAGGGACTAGGGTATACGAGCAGTACTTC
-	TRBV6-1	TRBD1	TRBJ2-4	CATMTGTKNIQYF	TGTGCCACCATGACAGGGACCAAAAACATTCAGTACTTC
-	TRBV7-2	-	TRBJ2-1	CASSSGPRRNEQFF	TGTGCCAGCAGCTCTGGTCCTCGCAGGAATGAGCAGTTCTTC
few	TRBV10-2	TRBD1	TRBJ1-6	CASSVNGQGKSPLHF	TGCGCCAGCAGTGTGAACGGACAGGGAAAGTCACCCCTCCACTTT
-	TRBV9	TRBD1	TRBJ2-3	CASSSTGGRDTQYF	TGTGCCAGCAGCTCAACAGGGGGCAGGGATACGCAGTATTTT
-	TRBV7-9	-	TRBJ2-1	CASSPPSYEGSEQFF	TGTGCCAGCAGCCCCCCCTCCTACGAGGGAAGTGAGCAGTTCTTC
-	TRBV6-1	TRBD1	TRBJ1-5	CASSEGTGGWQPQHF	TGTGCCAGCAGTGAAGGGACAGGGGGCTGGCAGCCCCAGCATTTT
few	TRBV27	-	TRBJ1-1	CASSPFGVGTEAFF	TGTGCCAGCAGCCCTTTCGGGGTAGGCACTGAAGCTTTCTTT
-	TRBV6-5	-	TRBJ2-2	CASSYGQGNGELFF	TGTGCCAGCAGTTACGGGCAGGGAAACGGGGAGCTGTTTTTT
-	TRBV2	-	TRBJ1-2	CARASQGLRGYTF	TGTGCCAGAGCCTCACAGGGTTTGCGTGGCTACACCTTC
-	TRBV7-8	-	TRBJ2-7	CASSLVTGSRSAYEQYF	TGTGCCAGCAGCTTAGTTACCGGGTCCCGGAGCGCCTACGAGCAGTACTTC
-	TRBV6-1	TRBD1	TRBJ2-7	CAIRPGQGWVGEQYF	TGTGCCATCAGGCCTGGACAGGGGTGGGTAGGCGAGCAGTACTTC
-	TRBV5-1	-	TRBJ1-1	CASSANSRTEAFF	TGCGCCAGCAGCGCAAACAGTCGCACTGAAGCTTTCTTT
-	TRBV28	-	TRBJ2-7	CASQWGDREQYF	TGTGCCTCCCAATGGGGCGATCGGGAGCAGTACTTC
-	TRBV6-4	-	TRBJ2-1	CASSNQITNEQFF	TGTGCCAGCAGCAACCAGATAACAAATGAGCAGTTCTTC
-	TRBV30	-	TRBJ1-3	CAWSAGTGNTIYF	TGTGCCTGGAGCGCGGGGACGGGAAACACCATATATTTT
-	TRBV19	-	TRBJ1-2	CASRSGREDGYTF	TGTGCCAGCCGCTCTGGGAGGGAGGATGGCTACACCTTC
-	TRBV7-9	TRBD2	TRBJ2-7	CASRGQREGIYEQYF	TGTGCCAGCAGGGGTCAGCGGGAGGGGATTTACGAGCAGTACTTC
-	TRBV2	-	TRBJ1-1	CASSESLYTEAFF	TGTGCCAGCAGTGAATCACTTTACACTGAAGCTTTCTTT
-	TRBV4-2	TRBD2	TRBJ2-1	CASSRSSGGDNEQFF	TGTGCCAGCAGCCGCTCTAGCGGGGGAGACAATGAGCAGTTCTTC
-	TRBV5-6	-	TRBJ2-1	CASSLVGLQGLTIDNEQFF	TGTGCCAGCAGCTTGGTAGGTTTGCAGGGCCTTACGATCGACAATGAGCAGTTCTTC
-	TRBV11-2	-	TRBJ2-7	CASSREAYEQYF	TGTGCCAGCAGCAGGGAGGCCTACGAGCAGTACTTC
few	TRBV9	-	TRBJ1-1	CASSVVREDTEAFF	TGTGCCAGCAGCGTAGTTCGCGAAGACACTGAAGCTTTCTTT
-	TRBV9	TRBD2	TRBJ2-7	CASSSGTSGYEQYF	TGTGCCAGCAGCTCCGGGACTAGCGGCTACGAGCAGTACTTC
-	TRBV7-7	TRBD2	TRBJ2-7	CASSVGLATPYEQYF	TGTGCTAGCAGCGTGGGACTAGCGACCCCCTACGAGCAGTACTTC
few	TRBV18	TRBD1	TRBJ2-1	CASSPPPGQGSNEQFF	TGTGCCAGCTCACCACCGCCGGGACAGGGGTCGAATGAGCAGTTCTTC
-	TRBV19	-	TRBJ1-1	CASRPKTGNTEAFF	TGTGCCAGTAGGCCTAAGACAGGCAACACTGAAGCTTTCTTT
-	TRBV7-8	TRBD1	TRBJ1-2	CASSLTQGKGYGYTF	TGTGCCAGCAGCTTAACACAGGGGAAGGGCTATGGCTACACCTTC